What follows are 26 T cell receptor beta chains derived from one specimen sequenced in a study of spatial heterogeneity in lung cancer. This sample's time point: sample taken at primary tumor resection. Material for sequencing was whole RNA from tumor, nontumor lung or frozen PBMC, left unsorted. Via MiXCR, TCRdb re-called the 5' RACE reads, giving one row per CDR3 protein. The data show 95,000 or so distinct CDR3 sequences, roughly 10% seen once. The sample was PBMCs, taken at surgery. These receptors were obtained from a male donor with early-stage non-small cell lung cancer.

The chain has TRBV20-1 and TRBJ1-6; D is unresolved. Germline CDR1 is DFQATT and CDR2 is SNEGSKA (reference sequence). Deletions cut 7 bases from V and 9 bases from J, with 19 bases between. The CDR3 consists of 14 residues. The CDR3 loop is CSVRRVIEGSPLHF. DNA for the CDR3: TGCAGTGTCCGGAGGGTCATCGAGGGTTCACCCCTCCACTTT.

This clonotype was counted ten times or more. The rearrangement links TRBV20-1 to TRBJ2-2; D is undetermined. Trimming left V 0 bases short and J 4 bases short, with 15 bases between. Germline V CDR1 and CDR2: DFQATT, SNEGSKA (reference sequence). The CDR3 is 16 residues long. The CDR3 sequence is CSARDQSSRGTGELFF. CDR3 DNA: TGCAGTGCTAGAGACCAGAGCAGCCGTGGCACCGGGGAGCTGTTTTTT.

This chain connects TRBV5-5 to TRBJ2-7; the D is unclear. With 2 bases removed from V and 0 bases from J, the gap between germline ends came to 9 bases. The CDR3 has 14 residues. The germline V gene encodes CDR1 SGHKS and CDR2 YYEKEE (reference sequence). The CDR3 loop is CASSLFQNSYEQYF. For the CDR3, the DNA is TGTGCCAGCAGCTTATTCCAGAACTCCTACGAGCAGTACTTC. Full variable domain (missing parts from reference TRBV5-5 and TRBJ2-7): DAGVTQSPTHLIKTRGQQVTLRCSPISGHKSVSWYQQVLGQGPQFIFQYYEKEERGRGNFPDRFSARQFPNYSSELNVNALLLGDSALYLCASSLFQNSYEQYFGPGTRLTVT.

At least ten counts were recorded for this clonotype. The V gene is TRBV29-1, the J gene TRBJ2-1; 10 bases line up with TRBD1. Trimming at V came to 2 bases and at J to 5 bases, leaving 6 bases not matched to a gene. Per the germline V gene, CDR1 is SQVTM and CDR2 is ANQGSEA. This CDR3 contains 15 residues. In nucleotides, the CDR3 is TGCAGCGTTGAATTTGGGGGACAGGGGAACAATGAGCAGTTCTTC. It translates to CSVEFGGQGNNEQFF.

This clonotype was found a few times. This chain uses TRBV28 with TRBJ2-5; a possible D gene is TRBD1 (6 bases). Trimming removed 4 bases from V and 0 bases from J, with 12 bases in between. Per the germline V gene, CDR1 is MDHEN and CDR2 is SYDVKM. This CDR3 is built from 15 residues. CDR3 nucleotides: TGTGCCAGCAGTTCAAGACAGGCCGACCAAGAGACCCAGTACTTC. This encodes CASSSRQADQETQYF.

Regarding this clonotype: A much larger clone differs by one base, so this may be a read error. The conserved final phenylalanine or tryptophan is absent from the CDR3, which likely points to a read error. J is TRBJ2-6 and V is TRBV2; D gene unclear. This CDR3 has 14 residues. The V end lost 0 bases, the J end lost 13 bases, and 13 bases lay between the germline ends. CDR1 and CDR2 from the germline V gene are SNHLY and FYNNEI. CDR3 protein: CASSEAAWAGVLTS. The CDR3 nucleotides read TGTGCCAGCAGTGAAGCGGCTTGGGCTGGTGTCCTGACTTCC.

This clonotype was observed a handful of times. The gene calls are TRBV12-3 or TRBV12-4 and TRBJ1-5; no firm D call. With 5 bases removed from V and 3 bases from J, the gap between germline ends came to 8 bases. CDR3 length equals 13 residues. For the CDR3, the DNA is TGTGCCAGCAGTACACTAGACAATCAGCCCCAGCATTTT. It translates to CASSTLDNQPQHF.

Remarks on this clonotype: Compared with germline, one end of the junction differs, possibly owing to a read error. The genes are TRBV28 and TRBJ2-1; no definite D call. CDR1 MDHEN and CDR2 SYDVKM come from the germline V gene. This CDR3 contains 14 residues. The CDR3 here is CVSSSHSSYNEQFF. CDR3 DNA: TGTGTCAGCAGTTCACACAGCTCCTACAATGAGCAGTTCTTC. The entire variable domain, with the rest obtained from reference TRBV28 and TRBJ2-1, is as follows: DVKVTQSSRYLVKRTGEKVFLECVQDMDHENMFWYRQDPGLGLRLIYFSYDVKMKEKGDIPEGYSVSREKKERFSLILESASTNQTSMYLCVSSSHSSYNEQFFGPGTRLTVL.

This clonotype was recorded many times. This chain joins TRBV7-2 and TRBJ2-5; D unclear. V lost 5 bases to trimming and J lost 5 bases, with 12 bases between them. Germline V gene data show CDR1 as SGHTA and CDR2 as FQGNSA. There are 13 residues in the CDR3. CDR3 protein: CASSPSVLETQYF. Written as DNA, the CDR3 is TGTGCCAGCAGCCCCAGCGTACTGGAGACCCAGTACTTC.

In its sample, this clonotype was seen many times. The CDR3: CASSLEGIGETQYF. DNA for the CDR3: TGTGCCAGCAGTTTGGAGGGGATCGGAGAGACCCAGTACTTC. The chain uses TRBV28 and TRBJ2-5; TRBD2 is a possible D gene (6 bases). CDR1 is MDHEN and CDR2 is SYDVKM in the germline V gene. Between the trimmed V and J ends, which lost 3 bases and 4 bases, there was a span of 12 bases. This CDR3 has 14 residues.

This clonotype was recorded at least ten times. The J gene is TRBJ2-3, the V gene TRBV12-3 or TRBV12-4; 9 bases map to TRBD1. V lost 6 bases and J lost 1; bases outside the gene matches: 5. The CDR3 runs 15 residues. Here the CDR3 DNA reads TGTGCCAGCAGCTCAACAGGGGGCGGCACAGATACGCAGTATTTT. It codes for CASSSTGGGTDTQYF.

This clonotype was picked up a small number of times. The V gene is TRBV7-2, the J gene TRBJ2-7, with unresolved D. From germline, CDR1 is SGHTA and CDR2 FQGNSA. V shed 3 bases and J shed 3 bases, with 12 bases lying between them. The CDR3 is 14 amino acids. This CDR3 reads CASSFQTDYYEQYF. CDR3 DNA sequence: TGTGCCAGCAGCTTCCAAACCGATTACTACGAGCAGTACTTC.

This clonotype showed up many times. The CDR3 bases are TGTGCCAGCAGCCCCCGGACAGGGGGGAGGGATGAGCAGTTCTTC. This sequence encodes CASSPRTGGRDEQFF. The chain recombines TRBV21-1 with TRBJ2-1; the table assigns TRBD1, which was not confirmed against the DNA. TRBV21-1 is designated a pseudogene. The CDR3 contains 15 residues.

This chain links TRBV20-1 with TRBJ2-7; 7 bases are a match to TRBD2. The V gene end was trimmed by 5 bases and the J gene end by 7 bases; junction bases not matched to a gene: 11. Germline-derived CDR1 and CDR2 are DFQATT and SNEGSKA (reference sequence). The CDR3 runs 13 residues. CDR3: CSAPKNPGGEQYF. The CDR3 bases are TGCAGTGCTCCCAAAAACCCGGGGGGAGAGCAGTACTTC.

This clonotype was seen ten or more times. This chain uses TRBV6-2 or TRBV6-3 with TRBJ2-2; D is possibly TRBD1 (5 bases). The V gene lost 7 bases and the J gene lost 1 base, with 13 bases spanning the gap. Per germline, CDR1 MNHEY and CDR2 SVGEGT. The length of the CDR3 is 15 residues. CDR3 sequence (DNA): TGTGCCAGCAAGGGAAGGGGAAGGAACACCGGGGAGCTGTTTTTT. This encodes CASKGRGRNTGELFF.

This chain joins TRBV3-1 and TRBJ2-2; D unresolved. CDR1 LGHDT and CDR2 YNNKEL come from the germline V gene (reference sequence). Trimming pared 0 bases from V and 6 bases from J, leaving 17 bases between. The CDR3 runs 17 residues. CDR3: CASSQDRALLRPGELFF. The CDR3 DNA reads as TGTGCCAGCAGCCAAGATCGCGCCCTTCTCCGACCCGGGGAGCTGTTTTTT. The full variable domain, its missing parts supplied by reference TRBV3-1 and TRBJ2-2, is DTAVSQTPKYLVTQMGNDKSIKCEQNLGHDTMYWYKQDSKKFLKIMFSYNNKELIINETVPNRFSPKSPDKAHLNLHINSLELGDSAVYFCASSQDRALLRPGELFFGEGSRLTVL.

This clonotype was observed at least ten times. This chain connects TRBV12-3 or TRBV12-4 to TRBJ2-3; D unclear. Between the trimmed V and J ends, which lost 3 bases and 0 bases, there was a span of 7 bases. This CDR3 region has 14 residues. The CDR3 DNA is TGTGCCAGCAGTTTTCGAGTAAGCACAGATACGCAGTATTTT. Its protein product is CASSFRVSTDTQYF.

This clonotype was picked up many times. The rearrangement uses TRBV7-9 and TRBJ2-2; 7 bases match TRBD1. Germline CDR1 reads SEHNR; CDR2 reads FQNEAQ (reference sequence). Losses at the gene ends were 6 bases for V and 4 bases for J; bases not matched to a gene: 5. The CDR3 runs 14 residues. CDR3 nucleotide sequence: TGTGCCAGCAGAGACAGGGCCACCACCGGGGAGCTGTTTTTT. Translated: CASRDRATTGELFF.

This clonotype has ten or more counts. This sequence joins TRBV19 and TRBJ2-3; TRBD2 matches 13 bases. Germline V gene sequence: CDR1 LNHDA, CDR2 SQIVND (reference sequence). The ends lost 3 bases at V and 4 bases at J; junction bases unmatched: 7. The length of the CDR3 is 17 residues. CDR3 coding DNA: TGTGCCAGTAGTATCAGGACTAGCGGGAGATTGGCAGATACGCAGTATTTT. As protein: CASSIRTSGRLADTQYF. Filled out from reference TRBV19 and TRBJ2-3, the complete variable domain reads DGGITQSPKYLFRKEGQNVTLSCEQNLNHDAMYWYRQDPGQGLRLIYYSQIVNDFQKGDIAEGYSVSREKKESFPLTVTSAQKNPTAFYLCASSIRTSGRLADTQYFGPGTRLTVL.

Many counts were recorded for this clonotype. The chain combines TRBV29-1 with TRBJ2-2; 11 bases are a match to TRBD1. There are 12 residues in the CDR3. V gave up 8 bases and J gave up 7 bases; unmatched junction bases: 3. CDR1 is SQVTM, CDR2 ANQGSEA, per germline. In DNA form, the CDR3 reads TGCAGCTCGGGACAGGGGGACGGGGAGCTGTTTTTT. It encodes CSSGQGDGELFF.

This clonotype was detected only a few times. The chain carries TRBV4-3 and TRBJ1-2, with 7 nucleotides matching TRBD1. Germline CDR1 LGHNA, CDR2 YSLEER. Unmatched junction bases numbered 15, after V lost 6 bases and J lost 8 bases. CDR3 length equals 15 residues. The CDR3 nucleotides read TGCGCCAGCAGGCTCGGGACAGCTGGCGAGGGGGGCTACACCTTC. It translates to CASRLGTAGEGGYTF.

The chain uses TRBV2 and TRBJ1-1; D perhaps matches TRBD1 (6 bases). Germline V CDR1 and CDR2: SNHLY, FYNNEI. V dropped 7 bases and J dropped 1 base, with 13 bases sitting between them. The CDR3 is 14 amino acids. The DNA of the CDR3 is TGTGCCAGCATTCCTGACAGGCCGAACACTGAAGCTTTCTTT. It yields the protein CASIPDRPNTEAFF.

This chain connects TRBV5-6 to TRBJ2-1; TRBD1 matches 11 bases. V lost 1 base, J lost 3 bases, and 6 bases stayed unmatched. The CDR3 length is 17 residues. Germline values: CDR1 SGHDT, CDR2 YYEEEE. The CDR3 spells CASSLLTGTGGYNEQFF. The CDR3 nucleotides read TGTGCCAGCAGCTTGTTGACCGGGACAGGGGGCTACAATGAGCAGTTCTTC.

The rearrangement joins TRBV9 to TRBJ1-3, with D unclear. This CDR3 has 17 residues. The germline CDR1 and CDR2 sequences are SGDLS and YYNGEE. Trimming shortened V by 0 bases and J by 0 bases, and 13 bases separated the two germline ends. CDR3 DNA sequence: TGTGCCAGCAGCGTAGCCTCTGAGTGGTCCTCTGGAAACACCATATATTTT. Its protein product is CASSVASEWSSGNTIYF.

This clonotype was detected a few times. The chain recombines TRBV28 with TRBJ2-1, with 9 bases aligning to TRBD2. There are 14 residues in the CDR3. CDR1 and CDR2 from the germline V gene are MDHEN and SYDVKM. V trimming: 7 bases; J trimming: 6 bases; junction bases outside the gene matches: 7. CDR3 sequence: CASILAGVGNEQFF. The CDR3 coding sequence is TGTGCCAGCATCTTAGCGGGAGTGGGCAATGAGCAGTTCTTC.

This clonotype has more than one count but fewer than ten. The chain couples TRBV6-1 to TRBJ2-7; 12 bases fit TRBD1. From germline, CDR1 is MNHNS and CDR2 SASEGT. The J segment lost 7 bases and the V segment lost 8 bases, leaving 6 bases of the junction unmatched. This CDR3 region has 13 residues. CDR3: CASGGQGAGEQYF. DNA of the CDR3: TGTGCCAGCGGGGGACAGGGGGCTGGTGAGCAGTACTTC.